This T cell receptor (beta chain) was sequenced during a study of cytomegalovirus exposure and HLA in healthy donors. Findings and caveats of the study: Subsequent analysis showed first-cohort TCR clusters tending to co-occur in around 110 validation repertoires. Researchers catalogued approximately 170 TCR beta chains as cytomegalovirus-associated.

Germline V lookup: CDR1 MDHEN, CDR2 SYDVKM. The CDR3 totals 13 residues. Between the trimmed V and J ends, which lost 6 bases and 3 bases, there was a span of 12 bases. On this clone itself: What it binds is not known.

Profiling relied on immunoSEQ multiplex PCR, and the TCRdb table lists in-frame clones only, not all of them. This sample yields about 78,000 clones, of which roughly 95% are seen a single time; about 1.5% belongs to the top ten. Separate from the roughly 710-subject first cohort, the roughly 120-subject validation cohort was the one that the donors belonged to. V and J are TRBV28 and TRBJ2-7, with D perhaps TRBD1 (6 bases). This clonotype was sampled from a man in his late teens or twenties in good health and CMV-seropositive. The source material was PBMCs. The CDR3 region has the DNA TGTGCCAGCAGGGACAGAGATTACTACGAGCAGTACTTC. Amino acid sequence: CASRDRDYYEQYF. The whole variable domain, filled in from reference TRBV28 and TRBJ2-7, reads DVKVTQSSRYLVKRTGEKVFLECVQDMDHENMFWYRQDPGLGLRLIYFSYDVKMKEKGDIPEGYSVSREKKERFSLILESASTNQTSMYLCASRDRDYYEQYFGPGTRLTVT.